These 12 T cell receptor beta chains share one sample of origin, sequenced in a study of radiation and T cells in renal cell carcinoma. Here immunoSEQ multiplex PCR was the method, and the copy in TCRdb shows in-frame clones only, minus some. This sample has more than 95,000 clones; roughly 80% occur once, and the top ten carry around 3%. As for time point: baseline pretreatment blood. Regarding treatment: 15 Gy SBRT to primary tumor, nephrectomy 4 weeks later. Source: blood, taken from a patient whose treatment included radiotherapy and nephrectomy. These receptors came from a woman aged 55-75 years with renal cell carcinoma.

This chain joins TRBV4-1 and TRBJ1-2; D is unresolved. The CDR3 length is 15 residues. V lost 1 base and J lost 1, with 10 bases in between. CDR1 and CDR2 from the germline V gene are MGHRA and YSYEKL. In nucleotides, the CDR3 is TGCGCCAGCAGCCAAGGGGCTCAGATTAACTATGGCTACACCTTC. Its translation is CASSQGAQINYGYTF.

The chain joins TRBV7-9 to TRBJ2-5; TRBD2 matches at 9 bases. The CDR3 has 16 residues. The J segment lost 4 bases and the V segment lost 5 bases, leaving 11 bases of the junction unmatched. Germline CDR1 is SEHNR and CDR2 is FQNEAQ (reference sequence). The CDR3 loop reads CASSAFRVREGETQYF. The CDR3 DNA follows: TGTGCCAGCAGCGCATTCCGGGTGCGGGAGGGAGAGACCCAGTACTTC.

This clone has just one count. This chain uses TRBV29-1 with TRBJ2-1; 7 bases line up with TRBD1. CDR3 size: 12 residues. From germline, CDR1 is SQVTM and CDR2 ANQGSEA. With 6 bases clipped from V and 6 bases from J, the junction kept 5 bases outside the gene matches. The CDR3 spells CSVATGANEQFF. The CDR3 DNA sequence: TGCAGCGTGGCTACAGGGGCCAATGAGCAGTTCTTC.

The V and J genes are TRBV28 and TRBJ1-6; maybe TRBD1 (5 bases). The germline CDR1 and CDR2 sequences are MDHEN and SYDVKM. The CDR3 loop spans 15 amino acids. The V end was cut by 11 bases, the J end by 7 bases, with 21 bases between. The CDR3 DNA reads TGTGCCTGCCGGGACGGGACTCTCAGAAATTCACCCCTCCACTTT. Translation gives CACRDGTLRNSPLHF.

CDR3 protein: CASAWRAGNTDTQYF. In DNA form, the CDR3 reads TGTGCCAGTGCCTGGCGGGCAGGGAACACAGATACGCAGTATTTT. V is TRBV19 and J is TRBJ2-3; D tentatively fits TRBD1 or TRBD2 (5 bases each). Trimming pared 8 bases from V and 2 bases from J, leaving 17 bases between. The length of the CDR3 is 15 residues. Germline V gene lookup returns CDR1 LNHDA and CDR2 SQIVND (reference sequence).

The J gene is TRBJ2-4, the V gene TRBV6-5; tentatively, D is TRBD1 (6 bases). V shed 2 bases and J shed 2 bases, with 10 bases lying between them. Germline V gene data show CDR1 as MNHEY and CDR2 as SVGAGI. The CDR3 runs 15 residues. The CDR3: CASSYGRGTKNIQYF. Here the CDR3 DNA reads TGTGCCAGCAGTTACGGCAGGGGTACCAAAAACATTCAGTACTTC.

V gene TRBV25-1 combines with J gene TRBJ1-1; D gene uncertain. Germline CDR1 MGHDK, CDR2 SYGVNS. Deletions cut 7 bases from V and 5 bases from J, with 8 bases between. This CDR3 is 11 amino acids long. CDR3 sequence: CASTGLTEAFF. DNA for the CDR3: TGTGCCAGCACCGGATTGACTGAAGCTTTCTTT.

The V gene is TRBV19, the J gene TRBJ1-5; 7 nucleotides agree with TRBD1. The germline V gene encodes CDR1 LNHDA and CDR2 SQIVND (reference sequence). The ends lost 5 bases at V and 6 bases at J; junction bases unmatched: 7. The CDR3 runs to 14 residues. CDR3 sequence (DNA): TGTGCCAGTAGTTTTAGACAGGGAGGTCAGCCCCAGCATTTT. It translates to CASSFRQGGQPQHF.

This CDR3 is CASSEGTGEYEQFF. The CDR3 DNA is TGTGCCAGCAGTGAAGGGACAGGGGAATATGAGCAGTTCTTC. The genes are TRBV6-1 and TRBJ2-1, with TRBD1 matching 9 bases. The CDR3 runs to 14 residues. The V segment lost 1 base and the J segment 8 bases; nucleotides outside the gene matches: 3. CDR1 is MNHNS, CDR2 SASEGT, per germline.

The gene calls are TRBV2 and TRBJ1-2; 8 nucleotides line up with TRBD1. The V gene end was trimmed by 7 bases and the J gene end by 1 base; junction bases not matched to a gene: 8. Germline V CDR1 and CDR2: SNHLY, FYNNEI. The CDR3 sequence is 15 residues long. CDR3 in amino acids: CASIDGTGDNYGYTF. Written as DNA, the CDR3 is TGTGCCAGCATAGACGGGACAGGAGATAACTATGGCTACACCTTC.

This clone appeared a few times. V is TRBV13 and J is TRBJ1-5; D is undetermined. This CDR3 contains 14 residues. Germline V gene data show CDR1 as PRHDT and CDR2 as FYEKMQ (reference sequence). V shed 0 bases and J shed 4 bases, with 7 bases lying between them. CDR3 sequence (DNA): TGTGCCAGCAGCTTAGGTTCACGTAATCAGCCCCAGCATTTT. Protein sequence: CASSLGSRNQPQHF.

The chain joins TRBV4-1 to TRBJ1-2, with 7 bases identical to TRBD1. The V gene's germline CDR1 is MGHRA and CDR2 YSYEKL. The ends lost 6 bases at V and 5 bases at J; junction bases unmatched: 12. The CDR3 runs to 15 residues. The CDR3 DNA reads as TGCGCCAGCAGTACCACCGGGACAGTGGAATATGGCTACACCTTC. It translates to CASSTTGTVEYGYTF.